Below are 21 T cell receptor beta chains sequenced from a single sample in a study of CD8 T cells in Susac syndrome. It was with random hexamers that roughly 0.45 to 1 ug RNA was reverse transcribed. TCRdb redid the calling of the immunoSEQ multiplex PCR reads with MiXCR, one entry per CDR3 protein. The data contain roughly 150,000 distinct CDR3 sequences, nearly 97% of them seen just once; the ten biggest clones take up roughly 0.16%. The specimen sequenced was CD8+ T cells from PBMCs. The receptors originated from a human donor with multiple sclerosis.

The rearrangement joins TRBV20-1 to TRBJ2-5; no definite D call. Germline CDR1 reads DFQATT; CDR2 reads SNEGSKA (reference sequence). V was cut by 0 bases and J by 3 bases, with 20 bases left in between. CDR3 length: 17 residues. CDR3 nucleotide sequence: TGCAGTGCTAGAGATGGCATGGCACTTCCCCGAAAAGAGACCCAGTACTTC. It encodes CSARDGMALPRKETQYF.

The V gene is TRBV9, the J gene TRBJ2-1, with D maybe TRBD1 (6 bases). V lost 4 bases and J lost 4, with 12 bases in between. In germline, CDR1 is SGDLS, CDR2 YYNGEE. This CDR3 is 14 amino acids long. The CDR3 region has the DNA TGTGCCAGCAGCCTCCGGACAGAATACAATGAGCAGTTCTTC. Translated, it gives CASSLRTEYNEQFF.

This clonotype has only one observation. The CDR3 bases are TGTGCCAGCAGCTCGGAGTTGAGTCGTGAAAAACTGTTTTTT. Its translation: CASSSELSREKLFF. The chain combines TRBV5-6 with TRBJ1-4; D remains ambiguous. V lost 3 bases and J lost 7, with 13 bases in between. The CDR3 covers 14 residues. Germline lookup yields CDR1 SGHDT and CDR2 YYEEEE.

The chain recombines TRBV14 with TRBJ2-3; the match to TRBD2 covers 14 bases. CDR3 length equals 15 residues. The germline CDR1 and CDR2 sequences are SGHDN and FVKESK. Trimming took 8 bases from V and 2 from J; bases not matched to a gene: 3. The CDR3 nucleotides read TGTGCCAGCGGACTAGCGGGGGGCCTCACAGATACGCAGTATTTT. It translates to CASGLAGGLTDTQYF.

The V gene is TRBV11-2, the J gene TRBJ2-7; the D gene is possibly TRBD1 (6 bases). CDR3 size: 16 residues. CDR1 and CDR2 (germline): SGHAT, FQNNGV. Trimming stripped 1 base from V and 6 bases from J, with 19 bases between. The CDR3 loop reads CASSLALDSLWGEQYF. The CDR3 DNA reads TGTGCCAGCAGCTTAGCGCTGGACAGTCTTTGGGGCGAGCAGTACTTC.

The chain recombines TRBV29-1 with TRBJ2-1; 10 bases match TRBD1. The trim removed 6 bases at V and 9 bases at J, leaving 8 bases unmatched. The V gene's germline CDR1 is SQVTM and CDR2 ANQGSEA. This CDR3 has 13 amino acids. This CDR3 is CSVAGTGVVEQFF. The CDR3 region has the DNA TGCAGCGTGGCCGGGACAGGGGTAGTTGAGCAGTTCTTC.

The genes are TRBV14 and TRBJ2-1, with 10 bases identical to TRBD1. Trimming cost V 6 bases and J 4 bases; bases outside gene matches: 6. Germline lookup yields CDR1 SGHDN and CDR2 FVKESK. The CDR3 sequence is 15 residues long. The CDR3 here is CASSPDRGPYNEQFF. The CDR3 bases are TGTGCCAGCAGTCCCGACAGGGGGCCTTACAATGAGCAGTTCTTC.

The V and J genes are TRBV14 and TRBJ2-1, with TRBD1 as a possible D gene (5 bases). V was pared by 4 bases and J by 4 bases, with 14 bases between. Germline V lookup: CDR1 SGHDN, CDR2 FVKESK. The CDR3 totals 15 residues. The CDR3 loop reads CASSPSGYLYNEQFF. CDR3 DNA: TGTGCCAGCAGCCCTTCAGGGTACCTATACAATGAGCAGTTCTTC.

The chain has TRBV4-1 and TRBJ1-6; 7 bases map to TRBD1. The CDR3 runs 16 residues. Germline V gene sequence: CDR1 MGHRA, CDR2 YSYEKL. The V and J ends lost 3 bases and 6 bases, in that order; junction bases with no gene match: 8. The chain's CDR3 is CASSHMPQGGNSPLHF. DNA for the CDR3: TGCGCCAGCAGCCACATGCCCCAGGGGGGTAATTCACCCCTCCACTTT.

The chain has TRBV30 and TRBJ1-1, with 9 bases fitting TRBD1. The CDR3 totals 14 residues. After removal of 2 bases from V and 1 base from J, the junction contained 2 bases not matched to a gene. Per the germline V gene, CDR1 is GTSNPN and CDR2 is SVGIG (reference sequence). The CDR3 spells CAWSPGQGNTEAFF. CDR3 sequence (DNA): TGTGCCTGGAGTCCGGGACAGGGGAACACTGAAGCTTTCTTT.

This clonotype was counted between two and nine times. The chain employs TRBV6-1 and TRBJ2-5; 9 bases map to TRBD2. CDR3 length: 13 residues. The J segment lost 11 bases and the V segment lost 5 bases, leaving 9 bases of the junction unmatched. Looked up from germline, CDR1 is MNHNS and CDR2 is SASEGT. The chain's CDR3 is CASSSAAGGTQYF. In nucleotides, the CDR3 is TGTGCCAGCAGTTCCGCCGCGGGAGGGACTCAGTACTTC.

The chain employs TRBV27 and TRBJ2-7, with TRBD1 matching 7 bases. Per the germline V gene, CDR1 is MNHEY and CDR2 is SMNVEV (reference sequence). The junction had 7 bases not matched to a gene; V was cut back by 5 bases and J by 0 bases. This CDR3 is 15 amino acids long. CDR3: CASSPNRGLSYEQYF. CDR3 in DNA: TGTGCCAGCAGTCCCAACAGGGGCCTCTCCTACGAGCAGTACTTC.

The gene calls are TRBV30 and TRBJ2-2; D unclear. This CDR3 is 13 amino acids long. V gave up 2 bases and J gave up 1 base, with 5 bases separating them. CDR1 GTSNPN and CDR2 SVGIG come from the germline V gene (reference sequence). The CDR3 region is CAWSPGNTGELFF. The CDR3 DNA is TGTGCCTGGAGTCCGGGGAACACCGGGGAGCTGTTTTTT.

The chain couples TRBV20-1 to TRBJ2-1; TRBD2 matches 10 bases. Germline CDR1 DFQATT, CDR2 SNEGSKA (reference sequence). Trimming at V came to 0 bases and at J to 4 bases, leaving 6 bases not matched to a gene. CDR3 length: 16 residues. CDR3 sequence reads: CSARDLERGGYNEQFF. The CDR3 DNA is TGCAGTGCTAGAGATCTTGAGCGGGGGGGTTACAATGAGCAGTTCTTC.

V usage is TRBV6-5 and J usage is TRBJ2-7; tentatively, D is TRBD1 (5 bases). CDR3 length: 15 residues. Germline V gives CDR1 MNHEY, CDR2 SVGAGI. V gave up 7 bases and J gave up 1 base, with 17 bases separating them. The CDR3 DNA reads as TGTGCCAGCACCCCAGGGTTAAGGGGATCCTACGAGCAGTACGTC. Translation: CASTPGLRGSYEQYV.

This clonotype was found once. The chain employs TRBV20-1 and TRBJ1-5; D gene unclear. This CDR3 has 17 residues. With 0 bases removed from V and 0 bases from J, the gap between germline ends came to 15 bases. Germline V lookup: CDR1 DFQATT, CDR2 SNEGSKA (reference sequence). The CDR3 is CSARERDQASSNQPQHF. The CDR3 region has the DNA TGCAGTGCTAGAGAGCGAGACCAGGCCAGTAGCAATCAGCCCCAGCATTTT.

In DNA form, the CDR3 reads TGTGCCAGCAGCGCGCCGGGGGGGACCGGGGAGCTGTTTTTT. As protein: CASSAPGGTGELFF. This chain connects TRBV12-3 or TRBV12-4 to TRBJ2-2; TRBD2 agrees at 8 bases. The V segment lost 6 bases and the J segment 5 bases; nucleotides outside the gene matches: 5. The CDR3 contains 14 residues.

CDR3 nucleotides: TGCAGTGCTAGAGCGGTCGGGCGGGAGTACAATGAGCAGTTCTTC. It is translated as CSARAVGREYNEQFF. The genes are TRBV20-1 and TRBJ2-1; 7 nucleotides agree with TRBD2. The germline V gene has CDR1 DFQATT and CDR2 SNEGSKA (reference sequence). The CDR3 spans 15 residues. The J segment lost 4 bases and the V segment lost 1 base, leaving 7 bases of the junction unmatched.

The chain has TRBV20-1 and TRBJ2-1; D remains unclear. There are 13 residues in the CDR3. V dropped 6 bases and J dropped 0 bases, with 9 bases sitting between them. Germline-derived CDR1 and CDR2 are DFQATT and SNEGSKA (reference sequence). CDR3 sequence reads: CSAVYISYNEQFF. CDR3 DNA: TGCAGTGCCGTGTACATCTCCTACAATGAGCAGTTCTTC.

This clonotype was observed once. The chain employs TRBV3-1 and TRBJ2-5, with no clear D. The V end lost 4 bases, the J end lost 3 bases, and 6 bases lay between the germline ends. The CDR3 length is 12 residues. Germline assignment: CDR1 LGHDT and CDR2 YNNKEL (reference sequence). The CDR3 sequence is CASSPPEETQYF. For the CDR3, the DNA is TGTGCCAGCAGCCCCCCCGAAGAGACCCAGTACTTC.

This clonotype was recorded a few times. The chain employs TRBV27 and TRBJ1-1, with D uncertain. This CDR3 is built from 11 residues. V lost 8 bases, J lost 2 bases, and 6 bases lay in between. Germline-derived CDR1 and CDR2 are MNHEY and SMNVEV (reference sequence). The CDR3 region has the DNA TGTGCCAGCCGGAGTAACACTGAAGCTTTCTTT. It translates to CASRSNTEAFF.